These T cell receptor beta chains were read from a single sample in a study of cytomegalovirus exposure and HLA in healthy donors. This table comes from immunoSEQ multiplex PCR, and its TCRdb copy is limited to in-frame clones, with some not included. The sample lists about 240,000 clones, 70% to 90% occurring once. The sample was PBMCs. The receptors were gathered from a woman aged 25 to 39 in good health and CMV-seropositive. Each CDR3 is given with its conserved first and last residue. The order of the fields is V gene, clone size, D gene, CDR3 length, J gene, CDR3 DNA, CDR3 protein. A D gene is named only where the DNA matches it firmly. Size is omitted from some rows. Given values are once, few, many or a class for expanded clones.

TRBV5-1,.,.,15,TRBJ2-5,TGCGCCAGCGGGCAGGGAGCGGGTTTGAAAGAGACCCAGTACTTC,CASGQGAGLKETQYF
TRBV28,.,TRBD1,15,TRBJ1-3,TGTGCCAGCAGTTTCACAGGGGAACCTGGAAACACCATATATTTT,CASSFTGEPGNTIYF
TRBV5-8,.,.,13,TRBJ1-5,TGTGCCAGCAGCTTGGTACAGAATCAGCCCCAGCATTTT,CASSLVQNQPQHF
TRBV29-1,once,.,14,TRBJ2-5,TGCAGCGTTGAGGGTCAGGGGCTCCAAGAGACCCAGTACTTC,CSVEGQGLQETQYF
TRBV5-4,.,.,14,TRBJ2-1,TGTGCCAGCAGCCCCCCGATAGCACCCAATGAGCAGTTCTTC,CASSPPIAPNEQFF
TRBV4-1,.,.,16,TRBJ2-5,TGCGCCAGCAGCCAAGATCCGGGAGCGCTCCTCGAGACCCAGTACTTC,CASSQDPGALLETQYF
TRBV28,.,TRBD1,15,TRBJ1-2,TGTGCCAGCAGTTTATGGGGACAGGGGCACTATGGCTACACCTTC,CASSLWGQGHYGYTF
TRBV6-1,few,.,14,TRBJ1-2,TGTGCCAGCATTCGGACTCAGGTTAACTATGGCTACACCTTC,CASIRTQVNYGYTF
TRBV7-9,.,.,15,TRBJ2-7,TGTGCCAGCAGTCAGGGGCATCTTGGGGCCTACGAGCAGTACTTC,CASSQGHLGAYEQYF
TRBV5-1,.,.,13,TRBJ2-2,TGCGCCAGCAGCGACATGGATACCGGGGAGCTGTTTTTT,CASSDMDTGELFF
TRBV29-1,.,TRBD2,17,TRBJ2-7,TGCAGCGTTGAAGAAAACCAGGGGGCTAGCGGGAGCCACGAGCAGTACTTC,CSVEENQGASGSHEQYF
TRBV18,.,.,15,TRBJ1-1,TGTGCCAGCTCACCACCTGGTTCCGGAGGCACTGAAGCTTTCTTT,CASSPPGSGGTEAFF
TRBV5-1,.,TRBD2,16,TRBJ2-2,TGCGCCAGCAGCTTGGTTCGCGGGAGTGGGACCGGGGAGCTGTTTTTT,CASSLVRGSGTGELFF
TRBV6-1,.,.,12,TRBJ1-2,TGTGCCAGCACCATGGGATGGGAGGGCTACACCTTC,CASTMGWEGYTF
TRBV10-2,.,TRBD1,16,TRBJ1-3,TGCGCCAGCAAGTCCGGGACAGGGGGCTCGGGAAACACCATATATTTT,CASKSGTGGSGNTIYF
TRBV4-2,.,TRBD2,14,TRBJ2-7,TGTGCCAGCAGCCAAGATGGACTAGCGTACGAGCAGTACTTC,CASSQDGLAYEQYF
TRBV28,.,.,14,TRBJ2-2,TGTGCCAGCAGTACCGGGACTGGGGCCGGGGAGCTGTTTTTT,CASSTGTGAGELFF
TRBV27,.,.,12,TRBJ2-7,TGTGCCAGCAGTTCCCTAGCTGGCGAGCAGTACTTC,CASSSLAGEQYF
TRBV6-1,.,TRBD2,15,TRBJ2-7,TGTGCCAGCAGCCGAGGGACTAGCGGAGTTTACGAGCAGTACTTC,CASSRGTSGVYEQYF
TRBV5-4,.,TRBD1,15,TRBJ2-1,TGTGCCACTCAGACCGGGACAGAGACCTACAATGAGCAGTTCTTC,CATQTGTETYNEQFF
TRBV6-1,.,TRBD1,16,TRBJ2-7,TGTGCCAGCAGTGAGACAGGGGGCTGGAATTCCAACGAGCAGTACTTC,CASSETGGWNSNEQYF
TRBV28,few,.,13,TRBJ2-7,TGTGCCAGCAGTGGATCGAGCAGGAACGAGCAGTACTTC,CASSGSSRNEQYF
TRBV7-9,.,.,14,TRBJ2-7,TGTGCCAGCAGCTTAGTAGTAGGTCCGGGGGAGCAGTACTTC,CASSLVVGPGEQYF
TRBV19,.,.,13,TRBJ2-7,TGTGCCAGTAGTAGCGGAGGAGGGGTCGAGCAGTACTTC,CASSSGGGVEQYF
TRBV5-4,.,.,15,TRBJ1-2,TGTGCCAGCAGCTTGGATCCATCCACAGGGTCCGGCTACACCTTC,CASSLDPSTGSGYTF
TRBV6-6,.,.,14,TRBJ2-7,TGTGCCAGCAGTTACAGTCTAGGCGCCTACGAGCAGTACTTC,CASSYSLGAYEQYF
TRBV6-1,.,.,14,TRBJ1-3,TGTGCCAGCAGCCAATTGATTAAACGGGACACCATATATTTT,CASSQLIKRDTIYF
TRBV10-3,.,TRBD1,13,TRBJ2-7,TGTGCCTCAAAACAGGGGGCAGGTAACGAGCAGTACTTC,CASKQGAGNEQYF
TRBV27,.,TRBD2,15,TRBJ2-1,TGTGCCAGCAGTTTAGGGTCCCTAGCGGGGAATGAGCAGTTCTTC,CASSLGSLAGNEQFF
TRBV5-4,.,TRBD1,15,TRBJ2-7,TGTGCCAGCAGCAGGGAAGGGACAGCCAACTACGAGCAGTACTTC,CASSREGTANYEQYF
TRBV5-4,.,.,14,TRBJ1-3,TGTGCCAGCAGCCCCGGCGGGGCTGGAAACACCATATATTTT,CASSPGGAGNTIYF
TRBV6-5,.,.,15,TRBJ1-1,TGTGCCAGCAGTTACAGGACAGCCCGCGCCACTGAAGCTTTCTTT,CASSYRTARATEAFF
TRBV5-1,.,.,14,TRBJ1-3,TGCGCCAGCAAGACAGGCTCCTCTGGAAACACCATATATTTT,CASKTGSSGNTIYF
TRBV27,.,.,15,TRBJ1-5,TGTGCCAGCAGATTGACAGTGCTAATCAATCAGCCCCAGCATTTT,CASRLTVLINQPQHF
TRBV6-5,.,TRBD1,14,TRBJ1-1,TGTGCCAGCAGTTACAGGGGGCTAACGTATGAAGCTTTCTTT,CASSYRGLTYEAFF
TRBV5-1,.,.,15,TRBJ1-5,TGCGCCAGCAGCCTGGAGGGGGGGGGCAATCAGCCCCAGCATTTT,CASSLEGGGNQPQHF
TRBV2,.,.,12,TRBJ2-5,TGTGCCAGCAGCCGGACAGAAGAGACCCAGTACTTC,CASSRTEETQYF
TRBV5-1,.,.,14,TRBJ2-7,TGCGCCAGCAGCACCTCAGCGGACTCCTACGAGCAGTACTTC,CASSTSADSYEQYF
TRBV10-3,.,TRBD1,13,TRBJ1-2,TGTGCCATCCAGATGACAGGGGGCTATGGCTACACCTTC,CAIQMTGGYGYTF
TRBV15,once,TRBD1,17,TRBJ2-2,TGTGCCACCAGCAGACGACAGGGAATCCCCGGAGCCGGGGAGCTGTTTTTT,CATSRRQGIPGAGELFF
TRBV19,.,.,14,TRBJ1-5,TGTGCCAGCAATGGGGGGTATAGCAATCAGCCCCAGCATTTT,CASNGGYSNQPQHF
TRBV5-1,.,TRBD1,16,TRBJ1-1,TGCGCCAGCAGCTTGGGGACAGGGTTTATAGCTACTGAAGCTTTCTTT,CASSLGTGFIATEAFF
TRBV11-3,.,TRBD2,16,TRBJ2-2,TGTGCCAGCAGTTATACTAGCGGGCCACACACCGGGGAGCTGTTTTTT,CASSYTSGPHTGELFF
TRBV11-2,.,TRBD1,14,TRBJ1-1,TGTGCCAGCAGCTTAGATAACAGGGGGGTTGACGCTTTCTTT,CASSLDNRGVDAFF
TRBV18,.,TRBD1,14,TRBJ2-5,TGTGCCAGCTCACCGAGGACAGGGGAAGGGACCCAGTACTTC,CASSPRTGEGTQYF
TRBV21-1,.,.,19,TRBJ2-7,TGTGCCAGCAGCGGCCCGGGACTAGCGGTGGAACGCTTCCTCTACGAGCAGTACTTC,CASSGPGLAVERFLYEQYF
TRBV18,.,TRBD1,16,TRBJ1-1,TGTGCCAGCTCACCCGGGACAGGGGGCTGGGGCACTGAAGCTTTCTTT,CASSPGTGGWGTEAFF
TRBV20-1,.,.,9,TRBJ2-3,TGCAGATCTCGGGATACGCAGTATTTT,CRSRDTQYF
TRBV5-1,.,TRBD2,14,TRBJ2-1,TGCGCCAGCAGCTGGGCGGGAGGGTACAATGAGCAGTTCTTC,CASSWAGGYNEQFF
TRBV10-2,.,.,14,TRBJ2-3,TGCGCCAGCACGGGACGGGAGTTGGCAGATACGCAGTATTTT,CASTGRELADTQYF
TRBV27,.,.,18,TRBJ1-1,TGTGCCAGCAGTTTAAGGGGGGGCGTGGGACGGCTGAACACTGAAGCTTTCTTT,CASSLRGGVGRLNTEAFF
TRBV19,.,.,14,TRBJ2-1,TGTGCCAGTAGAGCGACTAGCTCCTACAATGAGCAGTTCTTC,CASRATSSYNEQFF
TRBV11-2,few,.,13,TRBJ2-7,TGTGCCAGCAGCTTAGGGCCTGACTACGAGCAGTACTTC,CASSLGPDYEQYF
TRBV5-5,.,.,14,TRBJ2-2,TGTGCCAGCAGCCTTGGAGTTATTGGCGGGGAGCTGTTTTTT,CASSLGVIGGELFF
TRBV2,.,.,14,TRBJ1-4,TGTGCCAGCAACCCACAGGGCACCCATGAAAAACTGTTTTTT,CASNPQGTHEKLFF
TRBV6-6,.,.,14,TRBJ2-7,TGTGCCAGCAGTTACGAAGGGAGCTCCTACGAGCAGTACTTC,CASSYEGSSYEQYF
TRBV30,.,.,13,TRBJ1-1,TGTGCCTCTCCAGGGCCGATCAACACTGAAGCTTTCTTT,CASPGPINTEAFF
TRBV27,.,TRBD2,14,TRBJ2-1,TGTGCCAGCAGGAGCGGGATGGTTTACAATGAGCAGTTCTTC,CASRSGMVYNEQFF
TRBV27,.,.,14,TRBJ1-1,TGTGCCAGCAGTCGAACGGGGGTGAACACTGAAGCTTTCTTT,CASSRTGVNTEAFF